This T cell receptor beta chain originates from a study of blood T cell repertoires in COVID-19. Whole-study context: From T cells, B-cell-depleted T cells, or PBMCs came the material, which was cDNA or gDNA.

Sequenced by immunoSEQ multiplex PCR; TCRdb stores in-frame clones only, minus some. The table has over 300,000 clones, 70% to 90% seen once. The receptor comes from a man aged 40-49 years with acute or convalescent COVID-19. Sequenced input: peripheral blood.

The CDR3 loop reads CASSSTSGGANEQFF. For the CDR3, the DNA is TGTGCCAGCTCATCCACTAGCGGGGGGGCAAATGAGCAGTTCTTC. The chain uses TRBV18 and TRBJ2-1; 13 positions agree with TRBD2. After removal of 5 bases from V and 7 bases from J, the junction contained 5 bases not matched to a gene. This CDR3 is built from 15 residues. The germline gives CDR1 KGHSH, CDR2 LQKENI.